These 5 T cell receptor beta chains were all obtained from the same sample, sequenced in a study of T cell clonality in common variable immunodeficiency. Profiling relied on immunoSEQ multiplex PCR, and the TCRdb table lists in-frame clones only, not all of them. Observed in the sample are tens of thousands of clones, none of them singletons. Source material: peripheral blood mononuclear cells. The origin of the receptors is a person aged 18-70 years in good health.

This clone was recorded a few times. The read ends 3 residues before the CDR3 terminus; that terminus is restored from the germline J gene. This chain joins TRBV25-1 and TRBJ2-2, with 9 bases fitting TRBD1. The CDR3 runs 15 residues. Germline values: CDR1 MGHDK, CDR2 SYGVNS. V lost 6 bases, J lost 4 bases, and 6 bases stayed unmatched. CDR3 amino acids: CASRQGAGSTGELFF. Incomplete CDR3 DNA: TGTGCCAGCAGACAGGGGGCAGGGTCCACCGGGGAG.

This clone was seen many times. CDR3 DNA, as far as it was read: TGTGCCAGCTCACCAAGGTCCAGGGACTACGAG. It yields the protein CASSPRSRDYE. The full CDR3 protein reads CASSPRSRDYEQYF. The genes are TRBV18 and TRBJ2-7; possible D gene TRBD1, 5 bases. Read data end 3 residues before the CDR3 end; the end is taken from the germline J gene. In germline, CDR1 is KGHSH, CDR2 LQKENI. The CDR3 runs 14 residues. Trimming took off 2 bases at V and 3 bases at J, with 11 bases between the two ends.

About this clone: The read terminates 3 residues before the CDR3 end, so the remaining end is supplied by the germline J gene. V usage is TRBV4-2 and J usage is TRBJ2-7, with 7 bases identical to TRBD2. V lost 3 bases and J lost 3; bases outside the gene matches: 5. The CDR3 extends over 14 amino acids. CDR1 is LGHNA, CDR2 YNFKEQ, per germline. CDR3 amino acids: CASSQESGDYEQYF. Partial CDR3 DNA: TGTGCCAGCAGCCAGGAAAGCGGGGACTACGAG.

Ten or more counts support this clone. The read comes to an end 3 residues before the CDR3 does, leaving the germline J gene to fill in the end. The J gene is TRBJ2-1, the V gene TRBV4-2; 8 bases agree with TRBD2. Germline V lookup: CDR1 LGHNA, CDR2 YNFKEQ. V shed 3 bases, J shed 7 bases, and the junction held 8 bases outside the gene matches. CDR3 length equals 15 residues. The sequenced part of the CDR3 DNA is TGTGCCAGCAGCCAGACCGGGACTAGTCGTAATGAG. This codes for CASSQTGTSRNE. The entire CDR3 protein is CASSQTGTSRNEQFF.

There are many counts of this clone. Read data end 3 residues before the CDR3 end; the end is taken from the germline J gene. V and J are TRBV7-3 and TRBJ2-2; TRBD1 aligns across 9 bases. This CDR3 comprises 15 residues. J gave up 7 bases and V 2 bases, and 5 bases lay outside the gene matches. The germline V gene encodes CDR1 SGHTA and CDR2 FQGTGA. CDR3 residues: CASSLGTGSSGELFF. The CDR3 DNA, read in part, is TGTGCCAGCAGCTTAGGGACAGGGAGTAGCGGGGAG.